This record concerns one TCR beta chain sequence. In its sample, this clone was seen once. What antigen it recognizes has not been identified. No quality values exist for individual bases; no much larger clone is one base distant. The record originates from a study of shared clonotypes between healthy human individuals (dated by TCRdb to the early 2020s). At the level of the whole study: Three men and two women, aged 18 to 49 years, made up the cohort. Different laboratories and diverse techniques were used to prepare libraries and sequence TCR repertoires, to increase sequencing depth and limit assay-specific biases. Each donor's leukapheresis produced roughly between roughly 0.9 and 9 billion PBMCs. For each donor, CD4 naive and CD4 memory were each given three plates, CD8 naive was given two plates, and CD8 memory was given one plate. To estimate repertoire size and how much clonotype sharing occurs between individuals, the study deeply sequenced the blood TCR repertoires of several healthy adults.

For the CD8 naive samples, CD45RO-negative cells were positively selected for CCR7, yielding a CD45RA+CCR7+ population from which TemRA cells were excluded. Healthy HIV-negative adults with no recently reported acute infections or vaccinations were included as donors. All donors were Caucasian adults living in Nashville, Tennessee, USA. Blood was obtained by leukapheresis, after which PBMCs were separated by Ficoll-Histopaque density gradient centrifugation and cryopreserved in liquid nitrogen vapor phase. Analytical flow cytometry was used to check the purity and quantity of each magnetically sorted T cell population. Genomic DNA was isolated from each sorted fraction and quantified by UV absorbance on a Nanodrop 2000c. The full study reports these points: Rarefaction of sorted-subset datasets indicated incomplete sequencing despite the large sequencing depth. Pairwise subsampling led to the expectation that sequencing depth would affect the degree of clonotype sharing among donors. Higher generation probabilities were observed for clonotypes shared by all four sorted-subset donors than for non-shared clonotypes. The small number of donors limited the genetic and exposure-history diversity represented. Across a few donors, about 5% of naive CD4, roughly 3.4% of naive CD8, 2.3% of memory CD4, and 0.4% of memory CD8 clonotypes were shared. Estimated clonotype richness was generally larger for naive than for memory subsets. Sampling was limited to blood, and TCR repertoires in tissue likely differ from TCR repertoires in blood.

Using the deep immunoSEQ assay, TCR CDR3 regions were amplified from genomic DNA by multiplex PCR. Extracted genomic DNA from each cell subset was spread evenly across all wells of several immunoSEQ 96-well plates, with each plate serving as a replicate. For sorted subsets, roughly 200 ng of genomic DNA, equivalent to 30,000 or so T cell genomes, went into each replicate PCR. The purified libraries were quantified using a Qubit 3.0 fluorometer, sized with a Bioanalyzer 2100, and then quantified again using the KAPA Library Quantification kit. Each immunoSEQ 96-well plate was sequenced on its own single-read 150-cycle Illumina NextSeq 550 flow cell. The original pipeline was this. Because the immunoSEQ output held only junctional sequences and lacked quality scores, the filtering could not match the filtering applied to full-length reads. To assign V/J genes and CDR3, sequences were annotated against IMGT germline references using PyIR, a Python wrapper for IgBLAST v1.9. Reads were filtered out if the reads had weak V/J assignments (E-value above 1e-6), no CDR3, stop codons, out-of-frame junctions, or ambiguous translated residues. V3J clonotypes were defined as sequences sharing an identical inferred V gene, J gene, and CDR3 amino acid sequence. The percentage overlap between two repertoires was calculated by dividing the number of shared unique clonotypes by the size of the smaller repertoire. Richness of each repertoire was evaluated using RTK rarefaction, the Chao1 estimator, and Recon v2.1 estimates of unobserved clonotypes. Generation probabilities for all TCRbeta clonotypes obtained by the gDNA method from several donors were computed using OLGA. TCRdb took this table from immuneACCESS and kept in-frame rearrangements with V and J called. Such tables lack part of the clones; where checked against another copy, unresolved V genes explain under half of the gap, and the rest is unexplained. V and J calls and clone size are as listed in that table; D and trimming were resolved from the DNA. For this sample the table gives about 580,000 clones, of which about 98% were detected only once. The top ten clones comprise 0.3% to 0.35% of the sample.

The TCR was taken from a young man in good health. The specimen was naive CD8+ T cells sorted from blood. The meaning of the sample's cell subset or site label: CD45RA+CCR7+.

The CDR3 is CAWKEHYGYTF. The DNA sequence is as follows: TGTGCCTGGAAAGAACACTATGGCTACACCTTC. This chain joins TRBV30 to TRBJ1-2; no D segment can be confidently identified. The germline V gene (reference sequence) yields GTSNPN for CDR1 and SVGIG for CDR2. V loses 4 bases, J loses 3 bases, and the germline ends lie 6 bases apart. Its CDR3 holds 11 amino acids, cysteine through phenylalanine. The retained sequence is limited to the CDR3, 33 bases, with the frame set at the first base.